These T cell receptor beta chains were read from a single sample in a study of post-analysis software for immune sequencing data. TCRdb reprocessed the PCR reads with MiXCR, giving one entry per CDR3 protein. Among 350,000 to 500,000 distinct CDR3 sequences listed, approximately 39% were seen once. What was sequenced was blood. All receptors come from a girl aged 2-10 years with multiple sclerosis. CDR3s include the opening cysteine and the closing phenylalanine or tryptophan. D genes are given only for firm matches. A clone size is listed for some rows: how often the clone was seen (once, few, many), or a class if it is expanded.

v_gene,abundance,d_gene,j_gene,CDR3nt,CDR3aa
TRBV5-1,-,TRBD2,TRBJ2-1,TGCGACAGCAGCCCGGGGGCTAGCGGGGGGTTCTCCTACAATGAGCAGTTCTTC,CDSSPGASGGFSYNEQFF
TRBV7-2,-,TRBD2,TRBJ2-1,TGTGCCAGCAGCTCCCCGGGACTAGCGGGAGGCGGGAATGAGCAGTTCTTC,CASSSPGLAGGGNEQFF
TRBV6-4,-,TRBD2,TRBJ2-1,TGTGCCAGCAGCCTAGCGGGGGGGATATCCTACAATGAGCAGTTCTTC,CASSLAGGISYNEQFF
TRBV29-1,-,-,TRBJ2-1,TGCAGCGTTGTACCTGGTAAAGCGCGCAATGAGCAGTTCTTC,CSVVPGKARNEQFF
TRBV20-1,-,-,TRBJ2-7,TGCAGTGCTAGAGTCCTGGGCGCCTACGAGCAGTACTTC,CSARVLGAYEQYF
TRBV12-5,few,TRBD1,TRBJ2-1,TGTGCTAGTGGACCGGGACAGGGAGGCAATGAGCAGTTCTTC,CASGPGQGGNEQFF
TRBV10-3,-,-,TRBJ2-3,TGTGCCATCAGTGAGTGGGCGAACACAGATACGCAGTATTTT,CAISEWANTDTQYF
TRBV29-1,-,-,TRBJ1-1,TGCAGCGTTCGAGGCTACACTGAAGCTTTCTTT,CSVRGYTEAFF
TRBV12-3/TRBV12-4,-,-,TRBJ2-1,TGTGCCAGCAGTTTAATTTTGGGGTTTCGGACAATGATTGGGCAGTTCTTC,CASSLILGFRTMIGQFF
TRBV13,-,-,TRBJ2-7,TGTGCCAGCAGCTTAGAGGGGGGGGCCTACGAGCAGTACTTC,CASSLEGGAYEQYF
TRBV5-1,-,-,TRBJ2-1,TGCGCCAGCAGCTTGGCCGTAAGGGCTTACAATGAGCAGTTCTTC,CASSLAVRAYNEQFF
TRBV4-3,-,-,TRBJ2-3,TGCGCCAGCAGCCAGGTCCCGACAGGAGATACGCAGTATTTT,CASSQVPTGDTQYF
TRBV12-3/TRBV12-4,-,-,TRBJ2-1,TGTGCCAGCAGTTTCCAGGGGACCGCGGGTTATGAGCAGTTCTTC,CASSFQGTAGYEQFF
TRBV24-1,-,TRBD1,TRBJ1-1,TGTGCCACCAGTGAAGGACAGGGGGGAGCTTTCTTT,CATSEGQGGAFF
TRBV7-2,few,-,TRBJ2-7,TGTGCCAGCAGCTTAGCGGGGTTAGCCTTCTACGAGCAGTACTTC,CASSLAGLAFYEQYF
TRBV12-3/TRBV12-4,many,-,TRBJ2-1,TGTGCCAGCAGTTTAAACAGCTACAATGAGCAGTTCTTC,CASSLNSYNEQFF
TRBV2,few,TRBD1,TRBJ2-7,TGTGCCAGCAGGCGGACAGGGGGACCGAACGAGCAGTACTTC,CASRRTGGPNEQYF
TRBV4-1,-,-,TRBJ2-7,TGCGCCGGCAGCCAAGTGACTCCCTACGAGCAGTACTTC,CAGSQVTPYEQYF
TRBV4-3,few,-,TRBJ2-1,TGCGCCAGCAGCCAGGGCCCCCCCAATGAGCAGTTCTTC,CASSQGPPNEQFF
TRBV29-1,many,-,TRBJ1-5,TGCAGCGTAGAGGAGGGAGGCCAGCATTTT,CSVEEGGQHF
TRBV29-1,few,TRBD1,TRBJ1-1,TGCAGCGTGAAACTCGTTGGACAGGGTGAGAACACTGAAGCTTTCTTT,CSVKLVGQGENTEAFF
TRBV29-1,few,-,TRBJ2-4,TGCAGCGTTAGGGACGGTCAAAACATTCAGTACTTC,CSVRDGQNIQYF
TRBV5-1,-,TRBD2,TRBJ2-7,TGCGCCAGCAGCTTGGGAGTTACCGGGACTAGGGGCTACGAGCAGTACTTC,CASSLGVTGTRGYEQYF
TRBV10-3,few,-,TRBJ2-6,TGTGCCACCTGGGACGGGCTCTCTGGGGCCAACGTCCTGACTTTC,CATWDGLSGANVLTF
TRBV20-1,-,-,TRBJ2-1,TGCAGTGCTAGACGAGCGGCAAGTGGCAATGAGCAGTTCTTC,CSARRAASGNEQFF
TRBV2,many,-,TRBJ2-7,TGTGCCAGCAGTGAGTGGGAGCAGGGCTTCTACGAGCAGTACTTC,CASSEWEQGFYEQYF
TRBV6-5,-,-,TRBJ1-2,TGTGCCAGCAGTCTCCACTGGGGGGACCGCTATGGCTACACCTTC,CASSLHWGDRYGYTF
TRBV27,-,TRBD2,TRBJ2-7,TGTGCCAGCAGTTTTTCTCCGATTACGGGCGGGAGGGCAGACGAGCAGTACTTC,CASSFSPITGGRADEQYF
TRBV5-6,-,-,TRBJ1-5,TGTGCCAGCAGCGAAAACATAGATCAGCCCCAGCATTTT,CASSENIDQPQHF
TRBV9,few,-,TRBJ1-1,TGTGCCAGCAGCGTAGATGGAAGGACTGAAGCTTTCTTT,CASSVDGRTEAFF
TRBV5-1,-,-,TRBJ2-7,TGCGCCAGCAGCTTGACGGTAGGAACCTACGAGCAGTACTTC,CASSLTVGTYEQYF
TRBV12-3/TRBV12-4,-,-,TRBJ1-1,TGTGCCAGCAGTTTAAGTGTTCGGGGTTGGACTGAAGCTTTCTTT,CASSLSVRGWTEAFF
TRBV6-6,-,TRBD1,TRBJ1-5,TGTGCCAGCAGCCGAACACTAGGACAGGGGTACGGTCAGCCCCAGCATTTT,CASSRTLGQGYGQPQHF
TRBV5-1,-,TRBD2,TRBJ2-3,TGCGCCAGCAGCTTGGATCGGCGGGAGGGCGATACGCAGTATTTT,CASSLDRREGDTQYF